This T cell receptor (beta chain) was sequenced for a study of T cells after yellow fever vaccination. It was through 5'RACE template switching that TCR cDNA was made, with a universal primer site and UMIs added. TCRdb re-called the 5' RACE reads through MiXCR, storing one row per CDR3 protein. The profile shows approximately 300,000 distinct CDR3 sequences, about 11% of them singletons. The table lists this clonotype with many counts. What it recognizes is unknown. Whole-study findings and limits: Reappearance after the booster was seen for most primary-vaccination clones, at 95% to 97% CD4 and about 90% CD8.

After removal of 6 bases from V and 4 bases from J, the junction contained 6 bases not matched to a gene. This CDR3 comprises 15 residues. The receptor's source is a man aged 18 to 29 who received the YFV17D yellow fever vaccine. The chain employs TRBV12-3 or TRBV12-4 and TRBJ1-6; TRBD1 matches at 7 bases. This specimen consisted of CD4+ T cells sorted from PBMCs, obtained 45 days after the yellow fever booster vaccination. The CDR3 reads CASSNDRDYNSPLHF. The CDR3, as DNA: TGTGCCAGCAGCAACGACAGGGATTATAATTCACCCCTCCACTTT.